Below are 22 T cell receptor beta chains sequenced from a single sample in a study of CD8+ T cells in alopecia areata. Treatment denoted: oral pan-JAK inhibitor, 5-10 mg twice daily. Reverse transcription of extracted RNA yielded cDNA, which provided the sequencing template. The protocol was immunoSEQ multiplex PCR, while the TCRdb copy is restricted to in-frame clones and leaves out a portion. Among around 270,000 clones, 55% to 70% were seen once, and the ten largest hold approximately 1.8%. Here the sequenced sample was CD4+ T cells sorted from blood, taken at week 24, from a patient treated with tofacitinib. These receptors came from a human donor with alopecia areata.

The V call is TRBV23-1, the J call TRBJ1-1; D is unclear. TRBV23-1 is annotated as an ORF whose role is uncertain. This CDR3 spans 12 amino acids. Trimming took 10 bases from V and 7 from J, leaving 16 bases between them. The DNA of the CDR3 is TGCGCCATCTTAACCCCAGGAGGTGAAGCTTTCTTT. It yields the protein CAILTPGGEAFF.

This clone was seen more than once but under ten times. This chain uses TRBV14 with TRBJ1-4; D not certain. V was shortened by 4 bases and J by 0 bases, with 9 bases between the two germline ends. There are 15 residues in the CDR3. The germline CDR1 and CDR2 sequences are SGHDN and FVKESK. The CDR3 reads CASSRSAATNEKLFF. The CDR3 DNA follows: TGTGCCAGCAGCCGCTCGGCGGCAACTAATGAAAAACTGTTTTTT.

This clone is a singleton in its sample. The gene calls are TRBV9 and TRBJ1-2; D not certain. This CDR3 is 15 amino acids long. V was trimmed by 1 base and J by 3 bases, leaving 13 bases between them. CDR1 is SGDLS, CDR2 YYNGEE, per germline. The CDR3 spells CASSVPSGAYYGYTF. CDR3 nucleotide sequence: TGTGCCAGCAGCGTACCATCGGGCGCGTACTATGGCTACACCTTC.

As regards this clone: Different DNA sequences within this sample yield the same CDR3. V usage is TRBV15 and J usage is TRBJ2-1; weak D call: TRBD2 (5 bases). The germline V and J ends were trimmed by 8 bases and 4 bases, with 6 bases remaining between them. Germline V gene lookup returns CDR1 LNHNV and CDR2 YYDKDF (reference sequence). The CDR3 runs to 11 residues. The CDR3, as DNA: TGTGCCACCTCGGGGTACAATGAGCAGTTCTTC. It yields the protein CATSGYNEQFF.

The CDR3 nucleotides are TGTGCCAGCAGTGAACTAACGGGGGACCAAGAGACCCAGTACTTC. It specifies CASSELTGDQETQYF. The chain joins TRBV2 to TRBJ2-5, with D tentatively TRBD2 (6 bases). The CDR3 runs 15 residues. Germline V gene data show CDR1 as SNHLY and CDR2 as FYNNEI. The germline V and J ends were trimmed by 2 bases and 0 bases, with 10 bases remaining between them.

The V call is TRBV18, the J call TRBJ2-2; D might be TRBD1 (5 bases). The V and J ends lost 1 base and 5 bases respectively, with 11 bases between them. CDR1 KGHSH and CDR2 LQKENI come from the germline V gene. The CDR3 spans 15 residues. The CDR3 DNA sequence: TGTGCCAGCTCACCACAGGGGCCATTGACCGGGGAGCTGTTTTTT. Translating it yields CASSPQGPLTGELFF.

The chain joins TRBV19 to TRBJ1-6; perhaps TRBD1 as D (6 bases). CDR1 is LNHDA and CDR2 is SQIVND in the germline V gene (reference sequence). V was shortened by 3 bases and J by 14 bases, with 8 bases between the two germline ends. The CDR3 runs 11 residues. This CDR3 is CASSIGGTLHF. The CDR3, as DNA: TGTGCCAGTAGTATTGGGGGCACCCTCCACTTT. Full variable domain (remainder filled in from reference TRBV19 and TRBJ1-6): DGGITQSPKYLFRKEGQNVTLSCEQNLNHDAMYWYRQDPGQGLRLIYYSQIVNDFQKGDIAEGYSVSREKKESFPLTVTSAQKNPTAFYLCASSIGGTLHFGNGTRLTVT.

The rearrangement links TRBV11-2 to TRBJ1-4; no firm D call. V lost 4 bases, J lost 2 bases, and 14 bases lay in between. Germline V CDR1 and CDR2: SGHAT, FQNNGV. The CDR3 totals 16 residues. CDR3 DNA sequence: TGTGCCAGCAGCTCCCGACTGTCGGCCACTAATGAAAAACTGTTTTTT. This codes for CASSSRLSATNEKLFF.

The CDR3, as DNA: TGTGCCAGCAGCTTAGTGTCTACTAGCGGACCTCAAGAGACCCAGTACTTC. This gives the protein CASSLVSTSGPQETQYF. V usage is TRBV7-2 and J usage is TRBJ2-5, with 8 bases aligning to TRBD2. This CDR3 has 17 residues. Per the germline V gene, CDR1 is SGHTA and CDR2 is FQGNSA. Unmatched junction bases numbered 9, after V lost 1 base and J lost 2 bases.

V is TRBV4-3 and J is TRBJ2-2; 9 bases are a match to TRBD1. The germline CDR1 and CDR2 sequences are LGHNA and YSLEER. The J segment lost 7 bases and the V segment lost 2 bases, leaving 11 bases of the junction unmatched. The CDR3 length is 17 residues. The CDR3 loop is CASSQIPGTGSVGELFF. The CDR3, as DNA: TGCGCCAGCAGCCAAATCCCCGGGACAGGGTCCGTCGGGGAGCTGTTTTTT.

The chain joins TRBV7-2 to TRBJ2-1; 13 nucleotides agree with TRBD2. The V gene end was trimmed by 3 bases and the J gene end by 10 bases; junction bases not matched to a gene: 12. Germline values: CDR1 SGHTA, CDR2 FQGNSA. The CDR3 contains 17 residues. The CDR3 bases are TGTGCCAGCAGCTTTCAAGTACTAGCGGGGGGGCGTGAGGAGCAGTTCTTC. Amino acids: CASSFQVLAGGREEQFF.

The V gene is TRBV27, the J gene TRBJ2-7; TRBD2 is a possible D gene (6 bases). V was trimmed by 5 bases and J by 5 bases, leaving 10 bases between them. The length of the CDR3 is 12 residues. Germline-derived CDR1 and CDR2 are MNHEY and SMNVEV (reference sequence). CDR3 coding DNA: TGTGCCAGCAGTCCATGGGGGGACGAGCAGTACTTC. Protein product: CASSPWGDEQYF.

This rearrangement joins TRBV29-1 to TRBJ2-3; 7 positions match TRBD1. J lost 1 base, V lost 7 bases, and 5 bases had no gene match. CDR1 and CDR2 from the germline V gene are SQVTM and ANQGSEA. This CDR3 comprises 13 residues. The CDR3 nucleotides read TGCAGCGCTGATGGACAGGGCACAGATACGCAGTATTTT. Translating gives CSADGQGTDTQYF.

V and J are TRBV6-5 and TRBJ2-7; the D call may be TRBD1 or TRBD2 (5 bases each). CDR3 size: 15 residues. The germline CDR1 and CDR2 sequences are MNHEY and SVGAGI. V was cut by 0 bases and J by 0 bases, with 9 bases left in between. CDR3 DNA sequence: TGTGCCAGCAGTTACTCGAGGGACGCCTCCTACGAGCAGTACTTC. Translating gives CASSYSRDASYEQYF.

CDR3 region: CASSSGIRETQYF. CDR3 sequence (DNA): TGCGCCAGCAGCTCGGGCATCAGGGAGACCCAGTACTTC. The chain has TRBV4-1 and TRBJ2-5; D not certain. The CDR3 loop spans 13 amino acids. Trimming cost V 5 bases and J 5 bases, with 12 bases left between them. Germline V lookup: CDR1 MGHRA, CDR2 YSYEKL.

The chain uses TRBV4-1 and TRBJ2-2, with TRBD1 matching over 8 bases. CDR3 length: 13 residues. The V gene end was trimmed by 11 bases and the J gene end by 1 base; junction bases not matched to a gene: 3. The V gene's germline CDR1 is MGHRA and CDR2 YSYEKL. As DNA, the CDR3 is TGCGCCTCGGGACAGGTGAACACCGGGGAGCTGTTTTTT. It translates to CASGQVNTGELFF.

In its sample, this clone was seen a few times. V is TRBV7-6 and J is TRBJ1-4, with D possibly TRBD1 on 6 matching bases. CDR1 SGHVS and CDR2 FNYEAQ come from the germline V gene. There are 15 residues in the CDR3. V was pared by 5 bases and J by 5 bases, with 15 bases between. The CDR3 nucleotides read TGTGCCAGCAGCCAGCGGGGGGCCGGGAATGAAAAACTGTTTTTT. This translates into CASSQRGAGNEKLFF.

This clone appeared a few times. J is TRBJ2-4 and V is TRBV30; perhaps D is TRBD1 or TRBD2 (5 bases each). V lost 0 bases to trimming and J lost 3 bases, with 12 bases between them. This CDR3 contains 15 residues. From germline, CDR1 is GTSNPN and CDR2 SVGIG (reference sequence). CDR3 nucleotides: TGTGCCTGGAGTGTACCTTGGGGGAACAAAAACATTCAGTACTTC. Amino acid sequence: CAWSVPWGNKNIQYF.

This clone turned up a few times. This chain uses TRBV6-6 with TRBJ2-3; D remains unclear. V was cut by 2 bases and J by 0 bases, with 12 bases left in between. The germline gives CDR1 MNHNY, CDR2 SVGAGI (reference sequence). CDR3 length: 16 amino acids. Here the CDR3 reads CASSYHKGPSTDTQYF. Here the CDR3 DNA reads TGTGCCAGCAGTTACCATAAGGGTCCTAGCACAGATACGCAGTATTTT.

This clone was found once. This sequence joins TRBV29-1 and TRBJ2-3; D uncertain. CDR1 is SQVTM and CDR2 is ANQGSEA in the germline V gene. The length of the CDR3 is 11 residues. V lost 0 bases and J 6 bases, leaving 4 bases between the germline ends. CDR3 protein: CSVEESDTQYF. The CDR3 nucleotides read TGCAGCGTTGAAGAATCGGATACGCAGTATTTT.

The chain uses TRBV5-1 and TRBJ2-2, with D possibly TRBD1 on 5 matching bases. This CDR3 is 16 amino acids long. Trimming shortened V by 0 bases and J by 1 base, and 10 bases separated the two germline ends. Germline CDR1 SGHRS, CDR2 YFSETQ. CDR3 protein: CASSLAGRENTGELFF. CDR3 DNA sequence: TGCGCCAGCAGCTTGGCCGGCAGGGAGAACACCGGGGAGCTGTTTTTT.

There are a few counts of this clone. DNA of the CDR3: TGCAGCGTCGCCGTATTGGGACGATCCTACGAGCAGTACTTC. This codes for CSVAVLGRSYEQYF. This chain connects TRBV29-1 to TRBJ2-7; D possibly uses TRBD1 or TRBD2 (5 bases each). The CDR3 consists of 14 residues. Trimming stripped 6 bases from V and 1 base from J, with 16 bases between. Germline lookup yields CDR1 SQVTM and CDR2 ANQGSEA.